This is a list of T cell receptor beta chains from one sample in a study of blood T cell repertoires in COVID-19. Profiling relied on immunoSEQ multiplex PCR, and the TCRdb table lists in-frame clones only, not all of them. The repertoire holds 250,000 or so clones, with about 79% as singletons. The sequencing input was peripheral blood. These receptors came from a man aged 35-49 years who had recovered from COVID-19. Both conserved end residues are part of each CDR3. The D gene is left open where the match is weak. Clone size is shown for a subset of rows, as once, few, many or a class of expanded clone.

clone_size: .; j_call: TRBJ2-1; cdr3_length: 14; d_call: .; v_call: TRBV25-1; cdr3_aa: CASSEPTLAWVQFF; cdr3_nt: TGTGCCAGCAGTGAACCAACGCTAGCTTGGGTGCAGTTCTTC
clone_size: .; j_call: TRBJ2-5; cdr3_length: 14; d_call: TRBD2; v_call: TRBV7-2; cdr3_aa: CASSFKAGRETQYF; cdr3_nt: TGTGCCAGCAGCTTCAAAGCGGGGAGGGAGACCCAGTACTTC
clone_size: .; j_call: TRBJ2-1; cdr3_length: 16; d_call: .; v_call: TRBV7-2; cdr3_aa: CASSLGGGRGDNEQFF; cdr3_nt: TGTGCCAGCAGCTTGGGGGGCGGGAGAGGAGACAATGAGCAGTTCTTC
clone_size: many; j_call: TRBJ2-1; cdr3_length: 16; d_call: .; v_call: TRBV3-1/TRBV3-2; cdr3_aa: CASSQDLEPVGGEQFF; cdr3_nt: TGTGCCAGCAGCCAAGATCTGGAACCTGTAGGGGGTGAGCAGTTCTTC
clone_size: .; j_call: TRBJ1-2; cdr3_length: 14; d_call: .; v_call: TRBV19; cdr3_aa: CASSSTTREGGYTF; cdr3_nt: TGTGCCAGTAGTAGCACCACCAGGGAGGGAGGCTACACCTTC
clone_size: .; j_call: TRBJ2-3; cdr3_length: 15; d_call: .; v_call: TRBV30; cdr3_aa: CAWSLGQASTDTQYF; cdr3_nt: TGTGCCTGGAGTCTGGGGCAGGCCAGCACAGATACGCAGTATTTT
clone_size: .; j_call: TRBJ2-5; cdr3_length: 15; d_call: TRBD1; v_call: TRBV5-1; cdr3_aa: CASSLRTGAEETQYF; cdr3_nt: TGCGCCAGCAGCTTAAGGACAGGGGCAGAGGAGACCCAGTACTTC
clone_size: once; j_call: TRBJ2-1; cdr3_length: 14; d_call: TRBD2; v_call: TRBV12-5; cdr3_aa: CASGSRGRVHEQFF; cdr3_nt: TGTGCTAGTGGTTCCCGGGGGAGGGTGCATGAGCAGTTCTTC
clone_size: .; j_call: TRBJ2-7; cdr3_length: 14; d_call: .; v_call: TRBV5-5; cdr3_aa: CASSLSQASYEQYF; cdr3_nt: TGTGCCAGCAGCTTGTCTCAGGCGTCCTACGAGCAGTACTTC
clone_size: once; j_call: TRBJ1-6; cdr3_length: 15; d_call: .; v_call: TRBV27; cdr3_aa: CASSSGAMGYSPLHF; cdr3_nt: TGTGCCAGCAGTTCGGGAGCAATGGGGTATTCACCCCTCCACTTT
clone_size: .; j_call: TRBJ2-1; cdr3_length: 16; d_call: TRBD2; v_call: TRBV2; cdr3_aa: CASRGSGGSSYNEQFF; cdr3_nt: TGTGCCAGCAGGGGGAGCGGGGGGAGCTCCTACAATGAGCAGTTCTTC
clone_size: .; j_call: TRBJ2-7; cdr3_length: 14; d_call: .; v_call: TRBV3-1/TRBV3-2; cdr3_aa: CASSLAGGLYEQYF; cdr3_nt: TGTGCCAGCAGCCTTGCAGGGGGGCTCTACGAGCAGTACTTC
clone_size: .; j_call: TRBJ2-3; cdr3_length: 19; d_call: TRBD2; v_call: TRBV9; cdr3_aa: CASSKFPTSGSGFTDTQYF; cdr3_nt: TGTGCCAGCAGCAAATTTCCGACTAGCGGGAGTGGGTTCACAGATACGCAGTATTTT
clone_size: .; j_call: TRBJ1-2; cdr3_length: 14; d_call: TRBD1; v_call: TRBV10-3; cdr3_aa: CAAKDGTGPRGYTF; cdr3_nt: TGTGCCGCTAAAGACGGGACAGGGCCGCGGGGCTACACCTTC
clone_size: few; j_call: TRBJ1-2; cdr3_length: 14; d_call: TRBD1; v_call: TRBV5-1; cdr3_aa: CASSPQGANYGYTF; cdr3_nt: TGCGCCAGCAGCCCTCAGGGGGCGAACTATGGCTACACCTTC
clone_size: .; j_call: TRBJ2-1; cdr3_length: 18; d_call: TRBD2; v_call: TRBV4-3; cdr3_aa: CASSQKGARLAGRGEQFF; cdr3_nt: TGCGCCAGCAGCCAAAAGGGGGCTCGACTAGCGGGGCGCGGTGAGCAGTTCTTC
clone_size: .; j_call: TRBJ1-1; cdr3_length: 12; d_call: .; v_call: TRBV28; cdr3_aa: CASTRVDTEAFF; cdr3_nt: TGTGCCAGCACCAGGGTCGACACTGAAGCTTTCTTT
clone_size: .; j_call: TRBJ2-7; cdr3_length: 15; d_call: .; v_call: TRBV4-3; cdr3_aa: CASSRGDDSYYEQYF; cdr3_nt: TGCGCCAGCAGCCGGGGGGACGACTCATACTACGAGCAGTACTTC
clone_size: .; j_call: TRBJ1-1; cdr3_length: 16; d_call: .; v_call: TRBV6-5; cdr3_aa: CASSYSIAGLNTEAFF; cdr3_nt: TGTGCCAGCAGTTACTCGATAGCCGGGTTGAACACTGAAGCTTTCTTT
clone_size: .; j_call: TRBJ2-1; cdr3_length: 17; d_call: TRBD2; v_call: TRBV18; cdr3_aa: CASSPAAPAGGSGEQFF; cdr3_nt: TGTGCCAGCTCACCCGCTGCTCCAGCGGGAGGGAGCGGTGAGCAGTTCTTC
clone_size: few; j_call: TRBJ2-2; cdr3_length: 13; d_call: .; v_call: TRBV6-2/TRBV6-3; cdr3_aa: CASSYLNTGELFF; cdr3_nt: TGTGCCAGCAGTTACCTGAACACCGGGGAGCTGTTTTTT
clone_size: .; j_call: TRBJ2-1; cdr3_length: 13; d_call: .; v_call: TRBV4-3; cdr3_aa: CASSPRGSDEQFF; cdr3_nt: TGCGCCAGCAGCCCTAGGGGGTCGGATGAGCAGTTCTTC
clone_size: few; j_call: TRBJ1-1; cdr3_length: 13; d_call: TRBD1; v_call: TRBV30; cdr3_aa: CAWRGQGYTEAFF; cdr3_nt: TGTGCCTGGAGAGGACAGGGGTACACTGAAGCTTTCTTT
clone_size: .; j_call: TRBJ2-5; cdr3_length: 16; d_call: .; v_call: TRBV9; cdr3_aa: CASSGGGGDGEETQYF; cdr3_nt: TGTGCCAGCAGCGGAGGGGGCGGGGACGGGGAAGAGACCCAGTACTTC
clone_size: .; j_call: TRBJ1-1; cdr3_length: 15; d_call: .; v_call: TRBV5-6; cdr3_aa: CASSLAGGTDTEAFF; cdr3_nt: TGTGCCAGCAGCTTGGCCGGGGGGACGGACACTGAAGCTTTCTTT
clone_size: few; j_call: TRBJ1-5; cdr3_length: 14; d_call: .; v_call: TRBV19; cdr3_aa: CASSILRGNQPQHF; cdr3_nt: TGTGCCAGTAGTATCCTGAGGGGCAATCAGCCCCAGCATTTT
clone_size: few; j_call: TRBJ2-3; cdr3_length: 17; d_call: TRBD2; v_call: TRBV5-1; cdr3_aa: CASSLELAGGPSDTQYF; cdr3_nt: TGCGCCAGCAGCTTGGAACTAGCGGGGGGCCCCTCAGATACGCAGTATTTT
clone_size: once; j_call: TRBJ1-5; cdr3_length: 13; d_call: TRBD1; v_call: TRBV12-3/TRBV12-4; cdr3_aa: CASSPRQGRPQHF; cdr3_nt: TGTGCCAGCAGTCCTAGACAGGGCCGGCCCCAGCATTTT
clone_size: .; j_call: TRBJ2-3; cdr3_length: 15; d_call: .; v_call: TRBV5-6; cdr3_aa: CASSLIGTPPDTQYF; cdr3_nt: TGTGCCAGCAGCTTGATCGGGACTCCTCCAGATACGCAGTATTTT
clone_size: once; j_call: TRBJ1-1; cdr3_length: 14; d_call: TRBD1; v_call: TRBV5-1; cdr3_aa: CASSSTGGRTEAFF; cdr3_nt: TGCGCCAGCAGCTCCACAGGGGGCCGAACTGAAGCTTTCTTT
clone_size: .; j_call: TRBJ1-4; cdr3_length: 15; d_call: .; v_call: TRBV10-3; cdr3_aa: CAISEQGLNREKLFF; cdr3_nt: TGTGCCATCAGTGAGCAGGGTCTAAACCGTGAAAAACTGTTTTTT
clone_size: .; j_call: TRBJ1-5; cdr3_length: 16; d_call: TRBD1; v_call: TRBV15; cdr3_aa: CATSKKAGTGGQPQHF; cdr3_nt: TGTGCCACCAGCAAAAAGGCCGGGACAGGGGGCCAGCCCCAGCATTTT
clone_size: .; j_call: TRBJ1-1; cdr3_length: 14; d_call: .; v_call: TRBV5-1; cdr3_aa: CASTFGGKNTEAFF; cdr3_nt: TGCGCCAGCACTTTTGGCGGGAAGAACACTGAAGCTTTCTTT
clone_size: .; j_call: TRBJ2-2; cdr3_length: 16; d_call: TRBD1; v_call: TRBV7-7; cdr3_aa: CASSPLTGVNTGELFF; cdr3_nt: TGTGCCAGCAGCCCCCTTACAGGGGTAAACACCGGGGAGCTGTTTTTT
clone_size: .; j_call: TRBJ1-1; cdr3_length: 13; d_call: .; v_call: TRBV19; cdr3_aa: CASSWQGETEAFF; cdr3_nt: TGTGCCAGTAGTTGGCAGGGCGAAACTGAAGCTTTCTTT
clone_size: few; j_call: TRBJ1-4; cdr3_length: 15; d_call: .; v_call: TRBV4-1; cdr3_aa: CASSRGGGLNEKLFF; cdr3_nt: TGCGCCAGCAGCCGGGGCGGGGGGCTAAATGAAAAACTGTTTTTT
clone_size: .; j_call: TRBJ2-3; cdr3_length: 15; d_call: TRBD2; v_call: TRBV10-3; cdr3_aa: CAISELAGSTDTQYF; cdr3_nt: TGTGCCATCAGTGAACTAGCGGGGAGCACAGATACGCAGTATTTT
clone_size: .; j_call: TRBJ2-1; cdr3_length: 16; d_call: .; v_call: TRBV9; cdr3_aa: CASSVDGRLRYNEQFF; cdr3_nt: TGTGCCAGCAGCGTAGATGGCAGACTCCGCTACAATGAGCAGTTCTTC
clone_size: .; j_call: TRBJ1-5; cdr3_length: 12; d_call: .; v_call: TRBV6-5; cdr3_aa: CASSYKEQPQHF; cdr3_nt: TGTGCCAGCAGTTACAAAGAGCAGCCCCAGCATTTT
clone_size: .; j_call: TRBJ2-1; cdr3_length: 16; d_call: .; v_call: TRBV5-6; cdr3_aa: CASSLRLVSFDNEQFF; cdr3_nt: TGTGCCAGCAGCCTCCGACTAGTTTCTTTCGACAATGAGCAGTTCTTC
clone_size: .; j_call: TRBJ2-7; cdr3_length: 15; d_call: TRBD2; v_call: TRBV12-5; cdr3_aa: CASGSTSGGSYEQYF; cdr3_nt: TGTGCTAGTGGCTCGACTAGCGGAGGCTCCTACGAGCAGTACTTC
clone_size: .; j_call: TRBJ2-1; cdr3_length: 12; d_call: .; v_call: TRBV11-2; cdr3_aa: CASSVSYNEQFF; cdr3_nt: TGTGCCAGCAGCGTGTCATACAATGAGCAGTTCTTC
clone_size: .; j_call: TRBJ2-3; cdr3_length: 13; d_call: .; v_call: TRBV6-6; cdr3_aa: CASSTTSLDTQYF; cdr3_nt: TGTGCCAGCAGCACTACTAGCCTGGATACGCAGTATTTT
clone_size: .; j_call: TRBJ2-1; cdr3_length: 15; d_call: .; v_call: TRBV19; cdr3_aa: CASTIDSLLGNEQFF; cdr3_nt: TGTGCCAGTACAATCGACAGTTTGTTGGGCAATGAGCAGTTCTTC
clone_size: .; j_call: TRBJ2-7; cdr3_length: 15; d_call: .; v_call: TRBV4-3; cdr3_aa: CASSQGGTEGYEQYF; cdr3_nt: TGCGCCAGCAGCCAAGGCGGGACTGAGGGTTACGAGCAGTACTTC
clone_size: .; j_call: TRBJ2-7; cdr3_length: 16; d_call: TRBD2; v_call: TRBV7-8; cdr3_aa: CASSPGAGGRHYEQYF; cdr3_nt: TGTGCCAGCAGCCCTGGAGCTGGCGGGAGACACTACGAGCAGTACTTC
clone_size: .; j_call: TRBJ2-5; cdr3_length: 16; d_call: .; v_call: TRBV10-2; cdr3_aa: CASSESRSPKQETQYF; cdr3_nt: TGCGCCAGCAGTGAGTCGCGATCACCTAAGCAAGAGACCCAGTACTTC
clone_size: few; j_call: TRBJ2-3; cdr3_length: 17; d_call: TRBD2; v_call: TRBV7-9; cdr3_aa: CASSTLAGGRITDTQYF; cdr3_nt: TGTGCCAGCAGCACTCTAGCGGGAGGCCGTATCACAGATACGCAGTATTTT
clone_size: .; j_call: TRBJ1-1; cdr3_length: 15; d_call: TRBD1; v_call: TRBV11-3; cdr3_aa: CASSPPRGRGTEAFF; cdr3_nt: TGTGCCAGCAGCCCTCCCAGGGGGCGAGGTACTGAAGCTTTCTTT
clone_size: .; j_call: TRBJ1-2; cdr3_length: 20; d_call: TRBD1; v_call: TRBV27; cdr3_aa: CASRPVDPGTGAKRGYGYTF; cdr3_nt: TGTGCCAGCAGACCAGTGGACCCCGGGACAGGGGCCAAAAGGGGGTATGGCTACACCTTC
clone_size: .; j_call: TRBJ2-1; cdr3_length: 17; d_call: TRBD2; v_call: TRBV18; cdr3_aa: CASSPPSLAGGRNEQFF; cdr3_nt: TGTGCCAGCTCACCACCCTCCCTAGCGGGAGGCCGTAATGAGCAGTTCTTC
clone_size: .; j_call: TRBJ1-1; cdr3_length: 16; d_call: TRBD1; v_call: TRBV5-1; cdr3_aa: CASSLGTGLLVTEAFF; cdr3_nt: TGCGCCAGCAGCTTGGGGACAGGGCTGTTAGTCACTGAAGCTTTCTTT
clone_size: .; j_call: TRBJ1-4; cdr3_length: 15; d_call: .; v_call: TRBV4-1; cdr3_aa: CASSQPDRVNEKLFF; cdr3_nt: TGCGCCAGCAGCCAACCGGACAGAGTTAATGAAAAACTGTTTTTT
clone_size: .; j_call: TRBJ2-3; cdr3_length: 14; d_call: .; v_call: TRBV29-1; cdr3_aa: CSSRDSSSTDTQYF; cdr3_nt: TGCAGCTCCAGGGACTCCTCTAGCACAGATACGCAGTATTTT
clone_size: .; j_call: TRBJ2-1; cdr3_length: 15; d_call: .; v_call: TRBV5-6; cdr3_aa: CASSLSRGIHNEQFF; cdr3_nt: TGTGCCAGCAGCTTGAGCAGGGGAATACACAATGAGCAGTTCTTC